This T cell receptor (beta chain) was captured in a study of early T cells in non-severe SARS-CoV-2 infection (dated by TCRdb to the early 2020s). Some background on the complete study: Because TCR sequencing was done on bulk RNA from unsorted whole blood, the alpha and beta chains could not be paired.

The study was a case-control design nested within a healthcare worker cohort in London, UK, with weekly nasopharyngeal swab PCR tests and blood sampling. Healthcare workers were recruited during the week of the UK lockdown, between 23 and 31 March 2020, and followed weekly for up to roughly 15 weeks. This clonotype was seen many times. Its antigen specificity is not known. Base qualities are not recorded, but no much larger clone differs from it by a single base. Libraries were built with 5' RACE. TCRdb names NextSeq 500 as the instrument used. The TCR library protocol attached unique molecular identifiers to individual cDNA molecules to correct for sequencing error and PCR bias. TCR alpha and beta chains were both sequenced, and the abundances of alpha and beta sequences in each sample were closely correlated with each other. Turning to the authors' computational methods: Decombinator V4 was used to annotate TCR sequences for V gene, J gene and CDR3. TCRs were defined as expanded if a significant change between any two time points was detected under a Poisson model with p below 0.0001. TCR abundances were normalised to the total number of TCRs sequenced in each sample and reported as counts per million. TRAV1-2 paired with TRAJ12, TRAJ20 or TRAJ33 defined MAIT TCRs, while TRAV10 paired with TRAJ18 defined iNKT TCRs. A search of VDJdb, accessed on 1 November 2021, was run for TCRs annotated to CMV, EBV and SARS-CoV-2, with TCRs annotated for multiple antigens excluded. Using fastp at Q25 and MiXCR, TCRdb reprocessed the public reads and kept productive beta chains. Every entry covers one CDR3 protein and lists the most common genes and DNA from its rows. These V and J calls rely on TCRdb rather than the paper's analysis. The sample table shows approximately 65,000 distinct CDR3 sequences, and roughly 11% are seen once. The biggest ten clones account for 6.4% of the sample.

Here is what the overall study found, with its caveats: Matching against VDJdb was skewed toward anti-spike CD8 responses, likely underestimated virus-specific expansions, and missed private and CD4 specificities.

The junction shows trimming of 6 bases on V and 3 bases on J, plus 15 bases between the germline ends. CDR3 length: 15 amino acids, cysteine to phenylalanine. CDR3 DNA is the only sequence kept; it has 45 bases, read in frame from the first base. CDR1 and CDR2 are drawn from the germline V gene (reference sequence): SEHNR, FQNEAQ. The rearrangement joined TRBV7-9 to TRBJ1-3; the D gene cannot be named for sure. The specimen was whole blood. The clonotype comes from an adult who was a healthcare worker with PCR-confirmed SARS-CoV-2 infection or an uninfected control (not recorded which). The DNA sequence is TGTGCCAGCAGTGACGGTTGGGGAAGTGGAAACACCATATATTTT. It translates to CASSDGWGSGNTIYF.